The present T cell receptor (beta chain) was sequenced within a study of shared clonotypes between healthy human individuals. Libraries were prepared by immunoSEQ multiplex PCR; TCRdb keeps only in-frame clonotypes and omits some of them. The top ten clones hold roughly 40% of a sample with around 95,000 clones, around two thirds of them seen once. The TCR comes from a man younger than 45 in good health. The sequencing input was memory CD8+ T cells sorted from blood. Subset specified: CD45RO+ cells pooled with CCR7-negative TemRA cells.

The chain's CDR3 is CASSFTSRRKQETQYF. The CDR3 nucleotides are TGTGCCAGCAGTTTTACGAGTCGAAGGAAACAAGAGACCCAGTACTTC. The chain links TRBV27 to TRBJ2-5; D remains unclear. CDR1 is MNHEY and CDR2 is SMNVEV in the germline V gene (reference sequence). Trimming stripped 3 bases from V and 2 bases from J, with 16 bases between. This CDR3 spans 16 amino acids.